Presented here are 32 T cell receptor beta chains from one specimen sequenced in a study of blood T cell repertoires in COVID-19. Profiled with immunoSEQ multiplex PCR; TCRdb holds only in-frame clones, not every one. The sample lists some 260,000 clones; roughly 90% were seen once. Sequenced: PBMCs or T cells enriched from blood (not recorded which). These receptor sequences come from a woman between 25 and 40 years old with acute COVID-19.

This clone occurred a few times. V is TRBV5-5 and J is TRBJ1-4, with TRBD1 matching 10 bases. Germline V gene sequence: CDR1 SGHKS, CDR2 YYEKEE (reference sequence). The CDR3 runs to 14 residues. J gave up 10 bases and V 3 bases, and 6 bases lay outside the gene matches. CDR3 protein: CASSSGQGLGKLFF. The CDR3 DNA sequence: TGTGCCAGCAGCTCGGGACAGGGGCTTGGAAAACTGTTTTTT.

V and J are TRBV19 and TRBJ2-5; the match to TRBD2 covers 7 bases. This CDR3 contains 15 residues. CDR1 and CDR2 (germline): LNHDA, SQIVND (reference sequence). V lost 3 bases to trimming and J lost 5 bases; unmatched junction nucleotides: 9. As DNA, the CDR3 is TGTGCCAGTAGTATCACCGTCGCGGGAGTTGAGACCCAGTACTTC. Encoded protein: CASSITVAGVETQYF.

DNA of the CDR3: TGTGCCAGCAGCCAAGGAGACAGGGAGGATCAGCCCCAGCATTTT. It translates to CASSQGDREDQPQHF. The V and J genes are TRBV3-1 (or the pseudogene TRBV3-2) and TRBJ1-5; TRBD1 matches at 7 bases. The CDR3 has 15 residues. V lost 1 base and J lost 5; bases outside the gene matches: 5. Germline CDR1 is LGHDT and CDR2 is YNNKEL (reference sequence).

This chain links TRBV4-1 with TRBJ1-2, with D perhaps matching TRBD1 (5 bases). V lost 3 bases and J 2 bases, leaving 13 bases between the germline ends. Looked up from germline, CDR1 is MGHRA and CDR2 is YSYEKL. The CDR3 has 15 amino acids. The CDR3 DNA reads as TGCGCCAGCAGCCATGCCAGGGACTCCAACTATGGCTACACCTTC. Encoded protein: CASSHARDSNYGYTF.

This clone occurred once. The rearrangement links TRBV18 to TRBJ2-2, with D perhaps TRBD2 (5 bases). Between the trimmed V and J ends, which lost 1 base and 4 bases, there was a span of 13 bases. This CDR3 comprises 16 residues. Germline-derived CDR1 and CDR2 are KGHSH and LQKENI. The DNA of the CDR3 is TGTGCCAGCTCACCACTAGATGCGGGTGGCACCGGGGAGCTGTTTTTT. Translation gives CASSPLDAGGTGELFF.

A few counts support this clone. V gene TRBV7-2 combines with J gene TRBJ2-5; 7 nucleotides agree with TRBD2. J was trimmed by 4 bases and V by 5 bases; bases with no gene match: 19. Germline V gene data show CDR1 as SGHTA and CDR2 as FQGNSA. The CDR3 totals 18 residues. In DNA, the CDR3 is TGTGCCAGCAGCCCGACCTCGGGGAGGGCGGTTGGAGGAGAGACCCAGTACTTC. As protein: CASSPTSGRAVGGETQYF.

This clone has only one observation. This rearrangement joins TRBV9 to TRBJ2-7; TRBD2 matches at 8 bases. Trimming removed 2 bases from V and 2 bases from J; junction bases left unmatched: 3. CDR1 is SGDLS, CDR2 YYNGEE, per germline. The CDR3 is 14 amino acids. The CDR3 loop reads CASSVGSGTYEQYF. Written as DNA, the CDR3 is TGTGCCAGCAGCGTCGGTAGCGGGACCTACGAGCAGTACTTC.

This CDR3 is CASSLSPLAGLNEQYF. Here the CDR3 DNA reads TGTGCCAGCAGTTTATCCCCCCTAGCGGGATTAAATGAGCAGTACTTC. The V gene is TRBV27, the J gene TRBJ2-7, with TRBD2 matching 9 bases. The CDR3 runs to 16 residues. The germline gives CDR1 MNHEY, CDR2 SMNVEV (reference sequence). V dropped 0 bases and J dropped 7; count of bases not matched to a gene: 10.

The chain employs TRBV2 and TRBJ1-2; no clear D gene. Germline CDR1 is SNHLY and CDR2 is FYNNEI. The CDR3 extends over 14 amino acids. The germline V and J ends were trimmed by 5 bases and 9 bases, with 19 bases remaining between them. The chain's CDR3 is CASSLNRGPLSYTF. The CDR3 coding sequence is TGTGCCAGCAGTTTAAATCGCGGGCCACTCAGCTACACCTTC.

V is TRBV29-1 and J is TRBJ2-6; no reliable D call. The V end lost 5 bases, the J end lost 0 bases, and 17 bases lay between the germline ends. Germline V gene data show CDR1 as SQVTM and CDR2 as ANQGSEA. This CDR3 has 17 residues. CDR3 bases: TGCAGCGTTTCCCGCGGCGGAGTTGGCTCTGGGGCCAACGTCCTGACTTTC. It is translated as CSVSRGGVGSGANVLTF.

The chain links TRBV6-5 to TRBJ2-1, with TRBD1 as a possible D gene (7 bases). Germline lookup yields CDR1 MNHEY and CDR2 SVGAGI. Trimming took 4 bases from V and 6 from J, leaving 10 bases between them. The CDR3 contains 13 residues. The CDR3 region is CASSFQGGNEQFF. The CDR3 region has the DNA TGTGCCAGCAGTTTCCAGGGGGGCAATGAGCAGTTCTTC.

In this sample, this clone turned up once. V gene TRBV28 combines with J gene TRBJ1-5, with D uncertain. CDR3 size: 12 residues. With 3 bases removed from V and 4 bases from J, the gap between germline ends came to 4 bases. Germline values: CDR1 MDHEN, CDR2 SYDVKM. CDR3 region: CASSFANQPQHF. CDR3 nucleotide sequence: TGTGCCAGCAGTTTTGCGAATCAGCCCCAGCATTTT.

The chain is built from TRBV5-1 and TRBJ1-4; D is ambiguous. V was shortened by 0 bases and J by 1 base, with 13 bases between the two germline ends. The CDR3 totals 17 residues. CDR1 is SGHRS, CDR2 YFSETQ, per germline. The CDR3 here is CASSLGPMRRTNEKLFF. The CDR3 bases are TGCGCCAGCAGCTTGGGTCCAATGAGGCGAACTAATGAAAAACTGTTTTTT. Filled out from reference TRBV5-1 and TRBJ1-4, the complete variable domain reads KAGVTQTPRYLIKTRGQQVTLSCSPISGHRSVSWYQQTPGQGLQFLFEYFSETQRNKGNFPGRFSGRQFSNSRSEMNVSTLELGDSALYLCASSLGPMRRTNEKLFFGSGTQLSVL.

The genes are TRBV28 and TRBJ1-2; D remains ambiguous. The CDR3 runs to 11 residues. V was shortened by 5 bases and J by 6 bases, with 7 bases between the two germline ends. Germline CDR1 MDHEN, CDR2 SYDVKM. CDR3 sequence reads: CASSPQDGYTF. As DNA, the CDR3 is TGTGCCAGCAGTCCCCAGGATGGCTACACCTTC.

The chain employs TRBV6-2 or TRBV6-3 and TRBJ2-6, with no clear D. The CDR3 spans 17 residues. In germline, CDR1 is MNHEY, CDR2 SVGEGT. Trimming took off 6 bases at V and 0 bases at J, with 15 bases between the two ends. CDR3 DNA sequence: TGTGCCAGCAGCCCACTCCTCCACCCCTCTGGGGCCAACGTCCTGACTTTC. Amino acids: CASSPLLHPSGANVLTF.

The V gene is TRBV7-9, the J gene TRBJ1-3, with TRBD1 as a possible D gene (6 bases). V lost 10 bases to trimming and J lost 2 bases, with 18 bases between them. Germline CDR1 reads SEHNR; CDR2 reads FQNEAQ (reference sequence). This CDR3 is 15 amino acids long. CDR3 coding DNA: TGTGCCACCCAATCTACGGGACAAACTGGAAACACCATATATTTT. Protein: CATQSTGQTGNTIYF.

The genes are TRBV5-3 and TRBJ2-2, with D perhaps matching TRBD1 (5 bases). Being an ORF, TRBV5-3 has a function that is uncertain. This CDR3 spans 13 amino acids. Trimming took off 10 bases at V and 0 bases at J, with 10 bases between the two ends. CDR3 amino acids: CASARANTGELFF. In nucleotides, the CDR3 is TGTGCCTCGGCCAGGGCGAACACCGGGGAGCTGTTTTTT.

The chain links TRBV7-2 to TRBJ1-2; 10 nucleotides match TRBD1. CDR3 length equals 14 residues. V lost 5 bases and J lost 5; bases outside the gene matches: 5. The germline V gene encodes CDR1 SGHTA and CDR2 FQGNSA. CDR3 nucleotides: TGTGCCAGCAGCAACCCGGACAGGGGGTATGGCTACACCTTC. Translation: CASSNPDRGYGYTF.

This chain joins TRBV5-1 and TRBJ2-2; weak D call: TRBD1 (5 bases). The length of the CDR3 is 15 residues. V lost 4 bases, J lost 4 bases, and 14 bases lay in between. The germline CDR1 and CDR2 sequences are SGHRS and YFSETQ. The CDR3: CASSPRVDSTGELFF. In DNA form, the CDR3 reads TGCGCCAGCAGCCCCAGGGTAGACAGCACCGGGGAGCTGTTTTTT.

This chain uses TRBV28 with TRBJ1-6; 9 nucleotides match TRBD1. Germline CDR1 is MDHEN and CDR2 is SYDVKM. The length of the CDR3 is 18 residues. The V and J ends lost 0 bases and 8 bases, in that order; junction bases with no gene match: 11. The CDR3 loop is CASSLWLNPDRGYSPLHF. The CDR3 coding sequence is TGTGCCAGCAGTTTATGGTTAAACCCCGACAGGGGGTATTCACCCCTCCACTTT.

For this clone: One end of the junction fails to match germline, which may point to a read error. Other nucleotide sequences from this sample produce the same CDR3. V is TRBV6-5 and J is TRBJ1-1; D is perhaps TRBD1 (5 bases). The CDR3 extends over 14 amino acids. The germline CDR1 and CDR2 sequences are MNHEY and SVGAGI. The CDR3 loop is CASTYGGMNTEAFF. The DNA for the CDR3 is TGTGCCAGCACTTACGGGGGGATGAACACTGAAGCTTTCTTT.

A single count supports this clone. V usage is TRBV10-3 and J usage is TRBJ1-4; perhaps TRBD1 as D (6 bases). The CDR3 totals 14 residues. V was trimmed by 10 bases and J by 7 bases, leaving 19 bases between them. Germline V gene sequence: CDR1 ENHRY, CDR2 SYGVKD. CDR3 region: CATHNGQNVEKLFF. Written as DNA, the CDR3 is TGTGCCACCCATAACGGACAGAACGTTGAAAAACTGTTTTTT.

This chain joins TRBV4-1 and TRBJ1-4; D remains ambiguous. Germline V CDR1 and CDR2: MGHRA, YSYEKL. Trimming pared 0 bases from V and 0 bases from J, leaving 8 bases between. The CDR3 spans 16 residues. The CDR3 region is CASSQDFGATNEKLFF. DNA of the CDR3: TGCGCCAGCAGCCAAGATTTCGGTGCAACTAATGAAAAACTGTTTTTT.

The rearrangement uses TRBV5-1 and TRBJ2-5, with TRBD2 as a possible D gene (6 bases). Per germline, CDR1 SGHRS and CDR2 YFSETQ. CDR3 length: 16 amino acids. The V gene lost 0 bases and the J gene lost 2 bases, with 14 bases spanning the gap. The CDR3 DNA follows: TGCGCCAGCAGCTTGGCCCGAGTGGGACTTCAAGAGACCCAGTACTTC. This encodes CASSLARVGLQETQYF.

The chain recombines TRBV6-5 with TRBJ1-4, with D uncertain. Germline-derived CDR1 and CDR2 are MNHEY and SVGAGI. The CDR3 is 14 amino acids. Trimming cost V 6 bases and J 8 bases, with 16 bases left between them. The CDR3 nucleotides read TGTGCCAGCAGGCCCGGGTCGGTCGGCGAAAAACTGTTTTTT. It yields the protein CASRPGSVGEKLFF.

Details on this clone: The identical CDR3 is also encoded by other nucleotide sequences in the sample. The CDR3 bases are TGTGCCAGCAGTTACTCCCGGGAGCAGTTCTTC. Translated, it gives CASSYSREQFF. The V call is TRBV6-5, the J call TRBJ2-1; unclear D gene. The germline V and J ends were trimmed by 0 bases and 10 bases, with 4 bases remaining between them. Germline lookup yields CDR1 MNHEY and CDR2 SVGAGI. This CDR3 has 11 amino acids.

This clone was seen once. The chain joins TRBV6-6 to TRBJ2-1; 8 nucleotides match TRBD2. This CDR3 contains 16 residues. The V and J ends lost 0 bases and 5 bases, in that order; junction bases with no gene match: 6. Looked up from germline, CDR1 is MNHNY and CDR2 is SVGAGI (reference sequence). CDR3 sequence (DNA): TGTGCCAGCAGTTACTCGAGGACTAGCCTCAACAATGAGCAGTTCTTC. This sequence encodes CASSYSRTSLNNEQFF.

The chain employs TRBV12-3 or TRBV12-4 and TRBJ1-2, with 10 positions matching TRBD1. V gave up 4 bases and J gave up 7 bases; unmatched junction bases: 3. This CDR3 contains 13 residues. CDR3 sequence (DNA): TGTGCCAGCAGTTGGGGACAGGGGACTGGCTACACCTTC. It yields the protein CASSWGQGTGYTF.

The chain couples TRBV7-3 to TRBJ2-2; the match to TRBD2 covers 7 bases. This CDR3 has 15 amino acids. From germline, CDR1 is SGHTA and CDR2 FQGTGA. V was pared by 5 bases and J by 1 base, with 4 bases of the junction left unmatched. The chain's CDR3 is CASSRSGENTGELFF. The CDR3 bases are TGTGCCAGCAGCCGAAGCGGGGAGAACACCGGGGAGCTGTTTTTT.

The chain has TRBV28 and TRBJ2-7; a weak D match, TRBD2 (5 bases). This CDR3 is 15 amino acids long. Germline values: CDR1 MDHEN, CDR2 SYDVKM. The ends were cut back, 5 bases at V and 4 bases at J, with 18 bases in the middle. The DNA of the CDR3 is TGTGCCAGCAGTGGACCTGGGAGAGGGAATTACGAGCAGTACTTC. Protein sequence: CASSGPGRGNYEQYF.

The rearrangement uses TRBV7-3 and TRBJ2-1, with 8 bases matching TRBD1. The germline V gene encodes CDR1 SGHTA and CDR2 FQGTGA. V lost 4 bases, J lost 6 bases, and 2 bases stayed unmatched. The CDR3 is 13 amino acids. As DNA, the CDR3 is TGTGCCAGCAGCTCCGACAGGGGCAATGAGCAGTTCTTC. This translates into CASSSDRGNEQFF.

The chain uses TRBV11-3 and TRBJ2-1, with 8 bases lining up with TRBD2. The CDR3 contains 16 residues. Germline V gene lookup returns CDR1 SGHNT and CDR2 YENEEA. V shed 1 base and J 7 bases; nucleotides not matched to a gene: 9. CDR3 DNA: TGTGCCAGCAGCTTAGGCCGGGGGGGCCTGGGAAATGAGCAGTTCTTC. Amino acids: CASSLGRGGLGNEQFF.